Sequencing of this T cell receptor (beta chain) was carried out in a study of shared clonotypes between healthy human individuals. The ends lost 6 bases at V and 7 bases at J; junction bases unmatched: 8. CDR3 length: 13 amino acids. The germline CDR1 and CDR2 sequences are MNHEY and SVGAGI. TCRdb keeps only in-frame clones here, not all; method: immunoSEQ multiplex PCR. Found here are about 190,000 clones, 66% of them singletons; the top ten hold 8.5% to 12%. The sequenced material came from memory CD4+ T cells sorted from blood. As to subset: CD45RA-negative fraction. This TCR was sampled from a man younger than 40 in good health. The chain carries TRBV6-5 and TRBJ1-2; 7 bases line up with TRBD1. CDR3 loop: CASSPTGDTGYTF. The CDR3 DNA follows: TGTGCCAGCAGCCCAACAGGGGATACTGGCTACACCTTC.